Listed below are T cell receptor beta chains from one sample, sequenced in a study of technical replicates of blood from a handful of donors. Produced via immunoSEQ multiplex PCR; TCRdb's table is partial and in-frame only. The table has approximately 92,000 clones, 90% to 95% seen once. Sequences were obtained from T cells isolated from PBMCs. These receptors were obtained from a human donor in good health. Both conserved end residues are part of each CDR3. The order of the fields is V gene, J gene, clone size, D gene, CDR3 protein, CDR3 DNA. The D gene is left open where the match is weak. Clone size, where shown, is once, few, many, or a class for clones that have expanded.

v_call: TRBV27
j_call: TRBJ2-1
clone_size: .
d_call: .
cdr3_aa: CASRYPSDSYNEQFF
cdr3_nt: TGTGCCAGCAGATACCCTAGCGATTCCTACAATGAGCAGTTCTTC

v_call: TRBV6-5
j_call: TRBJ2-2
clone_size: once
d_call: .
cdr3_aa: CASSQGSNTGELFF
cdr3_nt: TGTGCCAGCAGTCAGGGCTCGAACACCGGGGAGCTGTTTTTT

v_call: TRBV7-6
j_call: TRBJ2-7
clone_size: .
d_call: TRBD2
cdr3_aa: CASSLGVAGGHEQYF
cdr3_nt: TGTGCCAGCAGCTTAGGAGTAGCGGGAGGTCACGAGCAGTACTTC

v_call: TRBV7-9
j_call: TRBJ1-1
clone_size: few
d_call: .
cdr3_aa: CASSLEGRGTEAFF
cdr3_nt: TGTGCCAGCAGCTTAGAGGGGAGGGGAACTGAAGCTTTCTTT

v_call: TRBV27
j_call: TRBJ2-7
clone_size: .
d_call: TRBD2
cdr3_aa: CASGPLSSGRNSEQYF
cdr3_nt: TGTGCCAGCGGACCCCTGTCTAGCGGGAGGAATAGCGAGCAGTACTTC

v_call: TRBV19
j_call: TRBJ2-7
clone_size: .
d_call: .
cdr3_aa: CASSMAGPYEQYF
cdr3_nt: TGTGCCAGTAGTATGGCAGGGCCCTACGAGCAGTACTTC

v_call: TRBV18
j_call: TRBJ2-3
clone_size: .
d_call: .
cdr3_aa: CASSRVGTDTQYF
cdr3_nt: TGTGCCAGCTCACGTGTAGGCACAGATACGCAGTATTTT

v_call: TRBV19
j_call: TRBJ2-4
clone_size: .
d_call: TRBD2
cdr3_aa: CASSRGGTSGRLNIQYF
cdr3_nt: TGTGCCAGTAGTAGGGGGGGGACTAGCGGGAGGCTAAACATTCAGTACTTC

v_call: TRBV6-5
j_call: TRBJ1-2
clone_size: .
d_call: .
cdr3_aa: CASSYSGPWGYTF
cdr3_nt: TGTGCCAGCAGTTACAGCGGCCCTTGGGGCTACACCTTC

v_call: TRBV19
j_call: TRBJ1-1
clone_size: .
d_call: .
cdr3_aa: CASSTYRGGSFTEAFF
cdr3_nt: TGTGCCAGTAGTACGTACCGGGGAGGAAGTTTCACTGAAGCTTTCTTT

v_call: TRBV5-4
j_call: TRBJ2-5
clone_size: .
d_call: TRBD2
cdr3_aa: CASSSTSGKETQYF
cdr3_nt: TGTGCCAGCAGCTCCACTAGCGGCAAAGAGACCCAGTACTTC

v_call: TRBV7-6
j_call: TRBJ2-3
clone_size: .
d_call: .
cdr3_aa: CASSVSGDTQYF
cdr3_nt: TGTGCCAGCAGCGTCTCCGGAGATACGCAGTATTTT

v_call: TRBV19
j_call: TRBJ1-5
clone_size: few
d_call: .
cdr3_aa: CASSIWAGIGNQPQHF
cdr3_nt: TGTGCCAGTAGTATTTGGGCGGGAATCGGCAATCAGCCCCAGCATTTT

v_call: TRBV7-2
j_call: TRBJ1-2
clone_size: .
d_call: TRBD1
cdr3_aa: CASSLALHDRAGYTF
cdr3_nt: TGTGCCAGCAGCTTAGCTTTACATGACAGGGCCGGCTACACCTTC

v_call: TRBV29-1
j_call: TRBJ1-1
clone_size: .
d_call: TRBD1
cdr3_aa: CSTDREDLGTEAFF
cdr3_nt: TGCAGCACTGACAGGGAGGACTTGGGCACTGAAGCTTTCTTT

v_call: TRBV7-9
j_call: TRBJ2-1
clone_size: .
d_call: TRBD2
cdr3_aa: CASSLLAAYNEQFF
cdr3_nt: TGTGCCAGCAGCTTACTAGCGGCCTACAATGAGCAGTTCTTC

v_call: TRBV27
j_call: TRBJ2-7
clone_size: .
d_call: .
cdr3_aa: CASSLSRGQSSYEQYF
cdr3_nt: TGTGCCAGCAGTTTATCTAGGGGACAAAGCTCCTACGAGCAGTACTTC

v_call: TRBV28
j_call: TRBJ2-6
clone_size: .
d_call: .
cdr3_aa: CASSLGSVNSGANVLTF
cdr3_nt: TGTGCCAGCAGTTTGGGCAGTGTGAACTCTGGGGCCAACGTCCTGACTTTC

v_call: TRBV4-3
j_call: TRBJ2-2
clone_size: .
d_call: .
cdr3_aa: CASSQVLVASNTGELFF
cdr3_nt: TGCGCCAGCAGCCAAGTGCTTGTAGCTTCCAACACCGGGGAGCTGTTTTTT

v_call: TRBV5-4
j_call: TRBJ2-7
clone_size: once
d_call: TRBD2
cdr3_aa: CASSAGTSRDEQYF
cdr3_nt: TGTGCCAGCAGCGCCGGGACTAGTCGAGATGAGCAGTACTTC

v_call: TRBV5-4
j_call: TRBJ1-3
clone_size: few
d_call: .
cdr3_aa: CASVDSGNTIYF
cdr3_nt: TGTGCCAGCGTGGACAGCGGAAACACCATATATTTT

v_call: TRBV6-1
j_call: TRBJ1-4
clone_size: .
d_call: TRBD1
cdr3_aa: CASSSLDRGGEKLFF
cdr3_nt: TGTGCCAGCAGTTCCCTCGACAGGGGTGGTGAAAAACTGTTTTTT

v_call: TRBV6-5
j_call: TRBJ1-1
clone_size: .
d_call: .
cdr3_aa: CASSYTWGREAFF
cdr3_nt: TGTGCCAGCAGTTACACCTGGGGCAGAGAAGCTTTCTTT

v_call: TRBV6-5
j_call: TRBJ2-2
clone_size: .
d_call: TRBD2
cdr3_aa: CASRRTSGYTGELFF
cdr3_nt: TGTGCCAGCAGGCGGACTAGCGGGTACACCGGGGAGCTGTTTTTT

v_call: TRBV15
j_call: TRBJ2-7
clone_size: .
d_call: .
cdr3_aa: CATSRGDNIDEQYF
cdr3_nt: TGTGCCACCAGCAGAGGGGACAATATTGACGAGCAGTACTTC

v_call: TRBV30
j_call: TRBJ1-4
clone_size: few
d_call: .
cdr3_aa: CAGIGRGEKLFF
cdr3_nt: TGTGCCGGAATAGGTCGGGGTGAAAAACTGTTTTTT

v_call: TRBV28
j_call: TRBJ2-1
clone_size: .
d_call: TRBD2
cdr3_aa: CASSPTPTSSRNNEQFF
cdr3_nt: TGTGCCAGCAGTCCGACCCCGACTAGCTCGAGGAACAATGAGCAGTTCTTC